These T cell receptor beta chains were read from a single sample in a study of T cell responses to AZD1222 COVID-19 vaccine. Here immunoSEQ multiplex PCR was the method, and the copy in TCRdb shows in-frame clones only, minus some. The sample consists of roughly 100,000 clones, 84% of them appearing once. The sample consisted of peripheral blood, taken on day 0 of AZD1222 vaccination. The receptors come from an adult in good health. Each CDR3 is given with its conserved first and last residue. Fields, in order: V gene, J gene, clone size, D gene, CDR3 DNA, CDR3 protein. A D gene is named only where the DNA matches it firmly. A clone size is listed for some rows: how often the clone was seen (once, few, many), or a class if it is expanded.

v_call: TRBV24-1; j_call: TRBJ1-4; clone_size: .; d_call: .; cdr3_nt: TGTGCCACCAGTCGAGATTCCAATCAACTGTTTTTT; cdr3_aa: CATSRDSNQLFF
v_call: TRBV19; j_call: TRBJ1-1; clone_size: .; d_call: .; cdr3_nt: TGTGCCAGTAACCAACAGGGGAACACTGAAGCTTTCTTT; cdr3_aa: CASNQQGNTEAFF
v_call: TRBV5-4; j_call: TRBJ2-4; clone_size: .; d_call: .; cdr3_nt: TGTGCCAGCGGCGAGTTGCCGGGGGTAGCCAAAAACATTCAGTACTTC; cdr3_aa: CASGELPGVAKNIQYF
v_call: TRBV27; j_call: TRBJ1-5; clone_size: .; d_call: .; cdr3_nt: TGTGCCAGCAGTGAGCGGGGGACCTACCACAATCAGCCCCAGCATTTT; cdr3_aa: CASSERGTYHNQPQHF
v_call: TRBV28; j_call: TRBJ1-4; clone_size: .; d_call: .; cdr3_nt: TGTGCCAGCAGCACGCCCAACGAAAAACTGTTTTTT; cdr3_aa: CASSTPNEKLFF
v_call: TRBV7-2; j_call: TRBJ2-2; clone_size: .; d_call: TRBD2; cdr3_nt: TGTGCCAGCAGCTTAGTCAGCGGGAGTAAAACCGGGGAGCTGTTTTTT; cdr3_aa: CASSLVSGSKTGELFF
v_call: TRBV28; j_call: TRBJ1-4; clone_size: .; d_call: TRBD1; cdr3_nt: TGTGCCAGCAGCACCGGGACAGCAAATGAAAAACTGTTTTTT; cdr3_aa: CASSTGTANEKLFF
v_call: TRBV15; j_call: TRBJ1-2; clone_size: once; d_call: .; cdr3_nt: TGTGCCACCAGCAGGTTCGACTATGGCTACACCTTC; cdr3_aa: CATSRFDYGYTF
v_call: TRBV29-1; j_call: TRBJ2-6; clone_size: .; d_call: .; cdr3_nt: TGCAGCGCTCAATTGGACGGCTCTGGGGCCAACGTCCTGACTTTC; cdr3_aa: CSAQLDGSGANVLTF
v_call: TRBV15; j_call: TRBJ2-7; clone_size: .; d_call: .; cdr3_nt: TGTGCCACCAGCAGAGACAGGGGATCCTACGAGCAGTACTTC; cdr3_aa: CATSRDRGSYEQYF
v_call: TRBV6-5; j_call: TRBJ2-7; clone_size: .; d_call: TRBD1; cdr3_nt: TGTGCCAGCAGTTACTCGCCGGGACAGGGGTACGAGCAGTACTTC; cdr3_aa: CASSYSPGQGYEQYF
v_call: TRBV5-4; j_call: TRBJ1-1; clone_size: .; d_call: .; cdr3_nt: TGTGCCAGCAGCTTGATACAGGGGAACACTGAAGCTTTCTTT; cdr3_aa: CASSLIQGNTEAFF
v_call: TRBV9; j_call: TRBJ1-3; clone_size: .; d_call: .; cdr3_nt: TGTGCCAGCAGCGCGGAGGTCGGGGGAAACACCATATATTTT; cdr3_aa: CASSAEVGGNTIYF
v_call: TRBV5-7; j_call: TRBJ1-6; clone_size: .; d_call: .; cdr3_nt: TGTGCCAGCAGCTCGGGGTGGAATTCACCCCTCCACTTT; cdr3_aa: CASSSGWNSPLHF
v_call: TRBV24-1; j_call: TRBJ2-5; clone_size: once; d_call: TRBD1; cdr3_nt: TGTGCCACCAGTGATCCGGGGACAGGGGCAGGGGAGACCCAGTACTTC; cdr3_aa: CATSDPGTGAGETQYF
v_call: TRBV5-1; j_call: TRBJ1-1; clone_size: .; d_call: .; cdr3_nt: TGCGCCAGCAGCTTAGGGGATCTGAACACTGAAGCTTTCTTT; cdr3_aa: CASSLGDLNTEAFF
v_call: TRBV19; j_call: TRBJ1-1; clone_size: .; d_call: TRBD1; cdr3_nt: TGTGCCAGTAGTGGAGAGGACAGGAGCCTGAACACTGAAGCTTTCTTT; cdr3_aa: CASSGEDRSLNTEAFF
v_call: TRBV5-1; j_call: TRBJ2-5; clone_size: .; d_call: .; cdr3_nt: TGCGCCAGCAGTCTTCCCCGGGACCAAGAGACCCAGTACTTC; cdr3_aa: CASSLPRDQETQYF
v_call: TRBV6-2/TRBV6-3; j_call: TRBJ2-3; clone_size: .; d_call: .; cdr3_nt: TGTGCCAGCAGTTACCCTGGGGATACGCAGTATTTT; cdr3_aa: CASSYPGDTQYF
v_call: TRBV6-5; j_call: TRBJ1-2; clone_size: .; d_call: .; cdr3_nt: TGTGCCAGCAGCCTGGGGAACTATGGCTACACCTTC; cdr3_aa: CASSLGNYGYTF
v_call: TRBV12-3/TRBV12-4; j_call: TRBJ1-5; clone_size: .; d_call: .; cdr3_nt: TGTGCCAGCAGCCCAGGCAGAGATCAGCCCCAGCATTTT; cdr3_aa: CASSPGRDQPQHF
v_call: TRBV28; j_call: TRBJ1-2; clone_size: .; d_call: .; cdr3_nt: TGTGCCACCGTTTACGGGGGGGGTAGGTCGGCTGGCTACACCTTC; cdr3_aa: CATVYGGGRSAGYTF
v_call: TRBV27; j_call: TRBJ2-7; clone_size: .; d_call: TRBD1; cdr3_nt: TGTGCCAGCAGTTTGGGGACAGGGTACTACGAGCAGTACTTC; cdr3_aa: CASSLGTGYYEQYF
v_call: TRBV5-5; j_call: TRBJ2-7; clone_size: .; d_call: .; cdr3_nt: TGTGCCAGCAGCTTGGAACGTCAGGGTCTCGGTGAGCAGTACTTC; cdr3_aa: CASSLERQGLGEQYF
v_call: TRBV9; j_call: TRBJ2-3; clone_size: once; d_call: TRBD1; cdr3_nt: TGTGCCAGCAGTGGGGACAGGGGCTCGCCAGATACGCAGTATTTT; cdr3_aa: CASSGDRGSPDTQYF
v_call: TRBV6-5; j_call: TRBJ1-2; clone_size: .; d_call: .; cdr3_nt: TGTGCCAGCAGTTACTTTTCGGGGAGCGGCTACACCTTC; cdr3_aa: CASSYFSGSGYTF
v_call: TRBV18; j_call: TRBJ1-5; clone_size: .; d_call: TRBD1; cdr3_nt: TGTGCCAGCTCCGGACAGGGTTCGAGTAGCAATCAGCCCCAGCATTTT; cdr3_aa: CASSGQGSSSNQPQHF
v_call: TRBV27; j_call: TRBJ2-7; clone_size: .; d_call: .; cdr3_nt: TGTGCCAGCAGTACACGGGAGTCCTACGAGCAGTACTTC; cdr3_aa: CASSTRESYEQYF
v_call: TRBV6-5; j_call: TRBJ1-2; clone_size: .; d_call: .; cdr3_nt: TGTGCCAGCAGCCCCTCCGACACGTCTAACTATGGCTACACCTTC; cdr3_aa: CASSPSDTSNYGYTF
v_call: TRBV19; j_call: TRBJ1-2; clone_size: .; d_call: .; cdr3_nt: TGTGCCAGTTCGTACGGGGTAGACTATGGCTACACCTTC; cdr3_aa: CASSYGVDYGYTF
v_call: TRBV19; j_call: TRBJ1-2; clone_size: .; d_call: TRBD1; cdr3_nt: TGTGCCAGTAGTATACAACAGGGGGGCTATGGCTACACCTTC; cdr3_aa: CASSIQQGGYGYTF
v_call: TRBV6-1; j_call: TRBJ2-3; clone_size: .; d_call: TRBD2; cdr3_nt: TGTGCCAGCAGGGCGACTAGCGGGAGCACAGATACGCAGTATTTT; cdr3_aa: CASRATSGSTDTQYF
v_call: TRBV29-1; j_call: TRBJ2-5; clone_size: .; d_call: .; cdr3_nt: TGCAGCGTTGGGAGATCAGAGACCCAGTACTTC; cdr3_aa: CSVGRSETQYF
v_call: TRBV28; j_call: TRBJ1-4; clone_size: .; d_call: TRBD1; cdr3_nt: TGTGCCAGCAGCATAGCCGGGACAGGGGGATTCACTAATGAAAAACTGTTTTTT; cdr3_aa: CASSIAGTGGFTNEKLFF
v_call: TRBV7-8; j_call: TRBJ1-2; clone_size: .; d_call: .; cdr3_nt: TGTGCCAGCAGCTTAGACCGGCAGGGGCTATTATATGGCTACACCTTC; cdr3_aa: CASSLDRQGLLYGYTF
v_call: TRBV28; j_call: TRBJ2-1; clone_size: .; d_call: .; cdr3_nt: TGTGCCAGCACCCGACCACTAGTAGACAATGAGCAGTTCTTC; cdr3_aa: CASTRPLVDNEQFF
v_call: TRBV3-1/TRBV3-2; j_call: TRBJ1-2; clone_size: .; d_call: .; cdr3_nt: TGTGCCAGCAGCCAAGCGACAAGGACGATCTATGGCTACACCTTC; cdr3_aa: CASSQATRTIYGYTF
v_call: TRBV6-5; j_call: TRBJ2-1; clone_size: .; d_call: .; cdr3_nt: TGTGCCAGCAGTCCACAATTGCGCTCCTACAATGAGCAGTTCTTC; cdr3_aa: CASSPQLRSYNEQFF
v_call: TRBV18; j_call: TRBJ1-6; clone_size: few; d_call: .; cdr3_nt: TGTGCCAGCTCGGGCCCCGAGTATAATTCACCCCTCCACTTT; cdr3_aa: CASSGPEYNSPLHF
v_call: TRBV3-1/TRBV3-2; j_call: TRBJ2-1; clone_size: .; d_call: .; cdr3_nt: TGTGCCAGCAGCCAAGCCCGCAATGAGCAGTTCTTC; cdr3_aa: CASSQARNEQFF
v_call: TRBV4-1; j_call: TRBJ1-1; clone_size: .; d_call: .; cdr3_nt: TGCGCCAGCAGCCAAAAGGGCGGGACCCCGAACACTGAAGCTTTCTTT; cdr3_aa: CASSQKGGTPNTEAFF
v_call: TRBV12-5; j_call: TRBJ1-1; clone_size: .; d_call: .; cdr3_nt: TGTGCTAGTGGTTTGGTAGACGGGGGGACTGAAGCTTTCTTT; cdr3_aa: CASGLVDGGTEAFF